This TCR beta chain was observed in a study of cytomegalovirus exposure and HLA in healthy donors. Study-wide context: Of roughly 400 genotyped donors, 80% to 85% grouped in the Caucasian-associated ancestry cluster. Study-level points and caveats: Relative to equally common others, HLA-associated TCR beta chains showed greater clonal expansion in a later analysis. TCR beta V- and J-gene trimming was later associated with a missense DCLRE1C variant. Three of the chains that were CMV-associated were confirmed in vitro to be specific for CMV antigens.

As to this clone: What it recognizes is unknown.

Primers: 60 Vbeta forward and 13 Jbeta reverse. Sequenced by immunoSEQ multiplex PCR; TCRdb stores in-frame clones only, minus some. The sample contains approximately 100,000 clones, 75% to 90% of which appear only once. The V end lost 7 bases, the J end lost 1 base, and 13 bases lay between the germline ends. Germline lookup yields CDR1 SGHRS and CDR2 YFSETQ. This CDR3 is 14 amino acids long. This rearrangement joins TRBV5-1 to TRBJ2-3; possibly TRBD2 for D (5 bases). This sequence originates from a man aged 30 to 45 in good health and CMV-seronegative. Source material: PBMCs. The CDR3 spells CASRTGPGTDTQYF. The CDR3 bases are TGCGCCAGCCGGACTGGCCCTGGCACAGATACGCAGTATTTT.